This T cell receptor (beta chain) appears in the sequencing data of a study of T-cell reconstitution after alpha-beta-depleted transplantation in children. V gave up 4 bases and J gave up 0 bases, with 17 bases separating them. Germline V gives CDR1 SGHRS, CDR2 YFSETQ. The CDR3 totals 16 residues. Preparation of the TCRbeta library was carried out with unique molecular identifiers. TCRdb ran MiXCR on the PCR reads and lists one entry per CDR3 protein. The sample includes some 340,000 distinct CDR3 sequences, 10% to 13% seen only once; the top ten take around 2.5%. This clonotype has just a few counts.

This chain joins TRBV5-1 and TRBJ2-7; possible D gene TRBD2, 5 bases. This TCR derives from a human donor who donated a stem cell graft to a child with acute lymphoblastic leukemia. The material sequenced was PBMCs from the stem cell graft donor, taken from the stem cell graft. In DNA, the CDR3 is TGCGCCAGCAGCCCCGGACCAGCGGAGAGCTCCTACGAGCAGTACTTC. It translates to CASSPGPAESSYEQYF.